The next 15 T cell receptor beta chains were all read from a single sample in a study of blood T cell repertoires in COVID-19. The table came from immunoSEQ multiplex PCR; TCRdb's copy has only in-frame clones and leaves some out. The table shows hundreds of thousands of clones, with roughly four fifths occurring only once. Sequenced material: peripheral blood. All receptors derive from a woman of 80 years or more with acute or convalescent COVID-19.

The rearrangement uses TRBV10-3 and TRBJ1-2; D is unclear. Germline V gene data show CDR1 as ENHRY and CDR2 as SYGVKD. The CDR3 extends over 13 amino acids. V lost 0 bases to trimming and J lost 6 bases, with 8 bases between them. CDR3 coding DNA: TGTGCCATCAGTGAGTCGCGGGAAAATGGCTACACCTTC. Protein: CAISESRENGYTF.

V gene TRBV7-9 combines with J gene TRBJ2-5; 10 bases line up with TRBD1. This CDR3 contains 15 residues. The ends lost 5 bases at V and 5 bases at J; junction bases unmatched: 8. The germline gives CDR1 SEHNR, CDR2 FQNEAQ (reference sequence). CDR3 sequence (DNA): TGTGCCAGCAGCCCCCCGGGACAGGGGAAGGAGACCCAGTACTTC. Translation: CASSPPGQGKETQYF.

The chain couples TRBV7-9 to TRBJ2-1; 12 positions match TRBD2. J lost 13 bases, V lost 2 bases, and 9 bases had no gene match. This CDR3 is 15 amino acids long. CDR1 SEHNR and CDR2 FQNEAQ come from the germline V gene (reference sequence). CDR3 DNA sequence: TGTGCCAGCAGCTTACTAGCGGGGGGGCCTATTGGCCAGTTCTTC. Translated: CASSLLAGGPIGQFF.

The chain carries TRBV28 and TRBJ1-6; D not certain. The CDR3 spans 15 residues. Trimming took off 9 bases at V and 7 bases at J, with 19 bases between the two ends. Germline lookup yields CDR1 MDHEN and CDR2 SYDVKM. The CDR3: CASLLGSMGNSPLHF. CDR3 coding DNA: TGTGCCAGTCTACTCGGCTCCATGGGCAATTCACCCCTCCACTTT.

V and J are TRBV7-6 and TRBJ1-1; D is possibly TRBD1 (5 bases). The CDR3 has 15 residues. The germline V gene encodes CDR1 SGHVS and CDR2 FNYEAQ. With 5 bases removed from V and 4 bases from J, the gap between germline ends came to 17 bases. Here the CDR3 reads CASSQTLQGGTEAFF. DNA of the CDR3: TGTGCCAGCAGCCAAACCCTGCAGGGAGGCACTGAAGCTTTCTTT.

This chain links TRBV19 with TRBJ1-2; D perhaps matches TRBD1 (5 bases). The V gene lost 3 bases and the J gene lost 1 base, with 6 bases spanning the gap. The V gene's germline CDR1 is LNHDA and CDR2 SQIVND (reference sequence). The CDR3 covers 13 residues. CDR3 DNA sequence: TGTGCCAGTAGTATCAGGGTTAACTATGGCTACACCTTC. Translation gives CASSIRVNYGYTF.

The chain couples TRBV7-8 to TRBJ1-2; no firm D call. The V gene lost 5 bases and the J gene lost 8 bases, with 21 bases spanning the gap. This CDR3 has 15 amino acids. Per the germline V gene, CDR1 is SGHVS and CDR2 is FQNEAQ. For the CDR3, the DNA is TGTGCCAGCAGCCCCACGGGGAGGTTTCGTAAGGGCTACACCTTC. It is translated as CASSPTGRFRKGYTF.

The chain uses TRBV7-2 and TRBJ2-5; 7 bases agree with TRBD1. Germline values: CDR1 SGHTA, CDR2 FQGNSA. The CDR3 length is 13 residues. The J segment lost 4 bases and the V segment lost 2 bases, leaving 1 base of the junction unmatched. CDR3 loop: CASSLNRGETQYF. As DNA, the CDR3 is TGTGCCAGCAGCTTAAACAGGGGAGAGACCCAGTACTTC.

This clone occurred once. This chain uses TRBV14 with TRBJ2-2; unclear D gene. The CDR3 sequence is 14 residues long. Trimming stripped 4 bases from V and 1 base from J, with 7 bases between. Germline V gives CDR1 SGHDN, CDR2 FVKESK. In DNA, the CDR3 is TGTGCCAGCAGCCCCGTTATGAACACCGGGGAGCTGTTTTTT. This translates into CASSPVMNTGELFF.

DNA of the CDR3: TGTGCCAGCAGCCCCGGGACAGGGATCTACAATGAGCAGTTCTTC. Its translation is CASSPGTGIYNEQFF. This chain connects TRBV9 to TRBJ2-1, with 9 bases fitting TRBD1. J lost 3 bases, V lost 4 bases, and 5 bases had no gene match. Germline V lookup: CDR1 SGDLS, CDR2 YYNGEE. The CDR3 is 15 residues long. Using reference TRBV9 and TRBJ2-1 for the parts outside the CDR3, the full variable domain is DSGVTQTPKHLITATGQRVTLRCSPRSGDLSVYWYQQSLDQGLQFLIQYYNGEERAKGNILERFSAQQFPDLHSELNLSSLELGDSALYFCASSPGTGIYNEQFFGPGTRLTVL.

The chain recombines TRBV6-5 with TRBJ1-3; D is possibly TRBD1 (6 bases). Per germline, CDR1 MNHEY and CDR2 SVGAGI. Deletions cut 5 bases from V and 1 base from J, with 9 bases between. The CDR3 loop spans 14 amino acids. The CDR3 spells CASSQGLSGNTIYF. In nucleotides, the CDR3 is TGTGCCAGCAGTCAGGGGCTTTCTGGAAACACCATATATTTT.

The table lists this clone with a few counts. The gene calls are TRBV7-9 and TRBJ1-4, with 7 bases identical to TRBD1. The V segment lost 4 bases and the J segment 8 bases; nucleotides outside the gene matches: 7. The CDR3 sequence is 14 residues long. Germline V gene sequence: CDR1 SEHNR, CDR2 FQNEAQ (reference sequence). As DNA, the CDR3 is TGTGCCAGCAGCTCCCAGGGGGGTTCCGAAAAACTGTTTTTT. Translating gives CASSSQGGSEKLFF.

The chain joins TRBV28 to TRBJ1-1; perhaps TRBD1 as D (5 bases). Between the trimmed V and J ends, which lost 7 bases and 0 bases, there was a span of 12 bases. Germline V lookup: CDR1 MDHEN, CDR2 SYDVKM. The CDR3 runs 14 residues. CDR3 in DNA: TGTGCCAGCACCCGGACATCTATGAACACTGAAGCTTTCTTT. It codes for CASTRTSMNTEAFF.

The chain links TRBV5-1 to TRBJ1-2, with 8 bases fitting TRBD1. The germline V gene has CDR1 SGHRS and CDR2 YFSETQ. The CDR3 sequence is 15 residues long. With 6 bases clipped from V and 0 bases from J, the junction kept 7 bases outside the gene matches. CDR3 nucleotides: TGCGCCAGCAATTTGGGGACAGGCTCTAACTATGGCTACACCTTC. Protein product: CASNLGTGSNYGYTF.

The genes are TRBV12-3 or TRBV12-4 and TRBJ1-3; no clear D gene. The CDR3 loop spans 12 amino acids. With 6 bases removed from V and 4 bases from J, the gap between germline ends came to 7 bases. In DNA form, the CDR3 reads TGTGCCAGCAGCCTAAAAGGAAACACCATATATTTT. It is translated as CASSLKGNTIYF.